The present TCR beta chain was sequenced within a study of cytomegalovirus exposure and HLA in healthy donors. Regarding the study as a whole: Clusters of TCRs from the first cohort tended to co-occur in the 95 to 150 validation repertoires (as a later analysis found).

This clone was detected only once. Its antigen is unidentified. Generated by immunoSEQ multiplex PCR, the TCRdb table keeps only in-frame clones and is missing some. The table has about 88,000 clones, about four fifths seen once. Germline V gene sequence: CDR1 SGHRS, CDR2 YFSETQ. The V gene lost 4 bases and the J gene lost 6 bases, with 10 bases spanning the gap. CDR3 length: 12 residues. Sequenced input: PBMCs. The TCR originated in a woman between 18 and 29 years old in good health and CMV-seropositive. V usage is TRBV5-1 and J usage is TRBJ1-1; unclear D gene. CDR3 sequence reads: CASSLEGPEAFF. CDR3 sequence (DNA): TGCGCCAGCAGCCTTGAGGGCCCTGAAGCTTTCTTT.